This entry features one TCR beta chain sequence. Its antigen is as yet unknown. Germline V CDR1 and CDR2: MNHEY, SVGEGT. CDR3 length equals 16 residues. Trimming left V 5 bases short and J 5 bases short, with 21 bases between. This sample was taken from a study of blood T cells in healthy people across ages. Study summary: Template switching captured about one barcoded beta molecule per two T cells.

Findings of the study overall: Getting older went along with TCR beta diversity per million T cells dropping roughly linearly.

The authors ran a second PCR of roughly 6 to 12 cycles using a sample-barcoded 5' primer and a J-beta primer mix. Each CDR3 protein is one row after TCRdb ran MiXCR on the 5' RACE reads. In the table there are under 750,000 distinct CDR3 sequences, 47% of which are singletons. Drawing of peripheral blood yielded roughly 9.3 milliliters from each donor. The chain recombines TRBV6-2 or TRBV6-3 with TRBJ1-2; tentatively, D is TRBD1 (6 bases). Sequenced: blood. The receptor's source is an elderly man in good health. CDR3 sequence (DNA): TGTGCCAGCAGTCCCGTCGGGGGGCGTAGTGAGTATGGCTACACCTTC. Translating it yields CASSPVGGRSEYGYTF.